What follows describes a single T cell receptor (beta chain). The target of this receptor is not known. Per-base quality was not reported, and no clone a single base away is much larger than it. PBMCs were isolated by Ficoll-Paque density gradient centrifugation. This sample was taken from a study of T-cell memory formation after mild COVID-19 (dated by TCRdb to the early 2020s). About the study as a whole: TCR sequence clusters from the two donors were largely donor specific. In two donors, T-cell clones that expanded and contracted after mild COVID-19 were followed by sequencing TCRalpha and TCRbeta repertoires longitudinally. Two young, previously healthy adult volunteers made up the cohort, one male and one female. What the work shows at the level of the full study, not this receptor alone: The detection of some responding clones in pre-infection memory suggests that pre-existing cross-reactive memory T cells joined the SARS-CoV-2 response. Only a couple of mild cases were covered by the study, and larger cohorts that include severe cases with pre-infection samples were considered necessary. SARS-CoV-2 specificity was not confirmed for the second-wave clones peaking on day 37. Clones contracting from day 15 to 85 had balanced CD4/CD8 phenotypes, while a second wave expanding from day 15 to 37 was biased towards CD4+. Contracting CD4+ clones were found mainly in CM and EM memory subsets, while CD8+ clones were enriched in EMRA.

TCRdb names Illumina NovaSeq 6000 as the instrument used. TCRalpha and TCRbeta cDNA libraries were built by 5'RACE with constant-segment primers, adding sample barcodes and unique molecular identifiers. RNA was extracted from every sample with Trizol reagent. Libraries were amplified in two PCR steps, with a second sample barcode and Illumina TruSeq adapters added in the second step. Sequencing of the libraries was done on an Illumina NovaSeq, producing 2 x 150 bp paired-end reads. In the authors' own workflow: The reads were demultiplexed and collapsed into UMI-guided consensus sequences using migec v1.2.7. With mixcr v2.1.11, UMI consensuses were aligned to TRA and TRB V and J templates and assembled into clonotypes. Clonotypes were classified as expanded or contracted when called significant by both edgeR and NoisET, with noise models trained on biological replicates. For edgeR calls, the cutoffs were a false discovery rate-adjusted p below 0.01 and a log2 fold-change threshold of 1. As an exploratory analysis of dynamics, max-normalized trajectories of the 1000 most abundant clonotypes were examined by PCA with hierarchical clustering. Separately sequenced CD4+ and CD8+ repertoires were used to assign the CD4 or CD8 phenotype of responding clones. The raw public data were reprocessed by TCRdb itself: fastp quality trimming at Q25, MiXCR clonotype calling, in-frame beta chains only. Each CDR3 protein appears once, grouped with its most common genes and DNA. These V and J calls derive from TCRdb rather than the authors' analysis. The sample table holds about 180,000 distinct CDR3 sequences, of which approximately 16% were seen once. The ten largest clones take up approximately 2.1% of the sample.

V and J lose 3 bases and 10 bases, and a span of 13 bases separates them. Including the terminal cysteine and phenylalanine, the CDR3 comprises 14 residues. The sequence is cut down to CDR3 DNA, 42 bases in frame from base 1. Sequences MNHEY (CDR1) and SVGEGT (CDR2) are obtained from the germline V gene. The chain employs TRBV6-2 or TRBV6-3 and TRBJ1-6; no D gene is confidently identified. Material for sequencing was PBMCs or a T cell subset sorted from them (not recorded which). The clonotype comes from an adult woman who had mild COVID-19 (a few samples of this study predate the infection). The sample titles of this study are shuffled in the database, so cell type and time point are left out; the donor was told from shared clones. The bases read TGTGCCAGCAGTTATCCTAAAGCGGGATCACCCCTCCACTTT. Translation gives CASSYPKAGSPLHF.